The 29 T cell receptor beta chains presented below share a single source sample, sequenced in a study of blood T cell repertoires in COVID-19. TCRdb's copy holds only in-frame clones and misses some; the assay was immunoSEQ multiplex PCR. The table has about 220,000 clones, roughly four fifths seen once. The sample was peripheral blood. The source of these receptors is a woman in her twenties or thirties who had recovered from COVID-19.

The V call is TRBV12-3 or TRBV12-4, the J call TRBJ1-1, with TRBD1 matching over 7 bases. The CDR3 is 13 amino acids. V gave up 5 bases and J gave up 8 bases; unmatched junction bases: 8. In nucleotides, the CDR3 is TGTGCCAGCAGTCTAAGGACAGGCCGGGAAGCTTTCTTT. Amino acids: CASSLRTGREAFF.

This clone turned up a few times. V and J are TRBV7-3 and TRBJ2-2, with D perhaps TRBD2 (6 bases). V lost 5 bases to trimming and J lost 7 bases, with 11 bases between them. In germline, CDR1 is SGHTA, CDR2 FQGTGA. CDR3 length: 13 residues. The DNA of the CDR3 is TGTGCCAGCAGCCCGGAGGGTGGCGGGGAGCTGTTTTTT. Its translation: CASSPEGGGELFF.

The chain has TRBV2 and TRBJ1-2, with a weak D call TRBD1 (6 bases). Germline V lookup: CDR1 SNHLY, CDR2 FYNNEI. Trimming removed 3 bases at V and 2 bases at J, with 13 bases between. The CDR3 runs 15 residues. This chain's CDR3 is CASSDQGNQNYGYTF. DNA for the CDR3: TGTGCCAGCAGTGATCAGGGGAATCAGAACTATGGCTACACCTTC.

The chain combines TRBV9 with TRBJ2-4; D is possibly TRBD1 (5 bases). Looked up from germline, CDR1 is SGDLS and CDR2 is YYNGEE. CDR3 size: 13 residues. V was trimmed by 2 bases and J by 9 bases, leaving 12 bases between them. The CDR3 coding sequence is TGTGCCAGCAGCGTTTCAGGGTACGGCATTCAGTACTTC. Residues: CASSVSGYGIQYF. Full variable domain (remainder filled in from reference TRBV9 and TRBJ2-4): DSGVTQTPKHLITATGQRVTLRCSPRSGDLSVYWYQQSLDQGLQFLIQYYNGEERAKGNILERFSAQQFPDLHSELNLSSLELGDSALYFCASSVSGYGIQYFGAGTRLSVL.

This chain joins TRBV3-1 (or the pseudogene TRBV3-2) and TRBJ2-6; TRBD2 matches 10 bases. J gave up 0 bases and V 6 bases, and 5 bases lay outside the gene matches. CDR1 is LGHDT and CDR2 is YNNKEL in the germline V gene (reference sequence). The CDR3 is made up of 17 amino acids. CDR3 residues: CASRALAGLSGANVLTF. The DNA of the CDR3 is TGTGCCAGCAGGGCACTAGCGGGACTCTCTGGGGCCAACGTCCTGACTTTC.

In DNA form, the CDR3 reads TGTGCCAGCAGCCCCCGAGACTCAACCTCGGACTATGGCTACACCTTC. Protein product: CASSPRDSTSDYGYTF. The chain has TRBV7-9 and TRBJ1-2; no definite D call. The CDR3 covers 16 residues. Deletions cut 5 bases from V and 3 bases from J, with 19 bases between. Per the germline V gene, CDR1 is SEHNR and CDR2 is FQNEAQ (reference sequence).

This rearrangement joins TRBV3-1 (or the pseudogene TRBV3-2) to TRBJ2-3, with TRBD2 matching 11 bases. Germline V CDR1 and CDR2: LGHDT, YNNKEL (reference sequence). V was pared by 4 bases and J by 6 bases, with 9 bases of the junction left unmatched. The CDR3 has 16 residues. The CDR3 DNA reads as TGTGCCAGCAGCCGAACTAGCGGGAGTTTTAGGGATACGCAGTATTTT. It specifies CASSRTSGSFRDTQYF.

The chain joins TRBV9 to TRBJ2-7, with D perhaps matching TRBD2 (6 bases). CDR1 SGDLS and CDR2 YYNGEE come from the germline V gene. There are 15 residues in the CDR3. Trimming pared 0 bases from V and 5 bases from J, leaving 15 bases between. The CDR3 loop is CASSVAGDWPDEQYF. The CDR3 DNA follows: TGTGCCAGCAGCGTAGCTGGGGACTGGCCGGACGAGCAGTACTTC.

The chain carries TRBV7-2 and TRBJ2-5; 10 positions match TRBD2. V lost 3 bases, J lost 2 bases, and 6 bases stayed unmatched. The CDR3 is 16 amino acids. The germline V gene encodes CDR1 SGHTA and CDR2 FQGNSA. CDR3 loop: CASSFGTSVPQETQYF. The CDR3, as DNA: TGTGCCAGCAGCTTCGGGACTAGCGTACCACAAGAGACCCAGTACTTC.

The chain employs TRBV7-9 and TRBJ2-1; 7 bases align to TRBD2. There are 15 residues in the CDR3. Trimming cost V 7 bases and J 7 bases; bases outside gene matches: 13. The germline V gene encodes CDR1 SEHNR and CDR2 FQNEAQ (reference sequence). This CDR3 reads CASTGGSRESNEQFF. CDR3 sequence (DNA): TGTGCCAGCACCGGAGGGTCGCGGGAGTCTAATGAGCAGTTCTTC.

The chain couples TRBV10-2 to TRBJ2-7; 10 bases are a match to TRBD1. The CDR3 is made up of 14 amino acids. Losses at the gene ends were 7 bases for V and 5 bases for J; bases not matched to a gene: 8. The germline CDR1 and CDR2 sequences are WSHSY and SAAADI. CDR3: CASNDRGLADEQYF. The CDR3 DNA is TGCGCCAGCAACGACAGGGGGCTTGCGGACGAGCAGTACTTC.

This clone was seen more than once but under ten times. The V call is TRBV5-1, the J call TRBJ2-2; TRBD2 agrees at 7 bases. J gave up 0 bases and V 0 bases, and 5 bases lay outside the gene matches. The CDR3 runs to 17 residues. CDR1 and CDR2 from the germline V gene are SGHRS and YFSETQ. CDR3 sequence reads: CASSLAVAGTNTGELFF. The CDR3 region has the DNA TGCGCCAGCAGCTTGGCCGTAGCGGGTACGAACACCGGGGAGCTGTTTTTT.

The V call is TRBV5-1, the J call TRBJ2-7; the D is unclear. The V gene's germline CDR1 is SGHRS and CDR2 YFSETQ. The length of the CDR3 is 14 residues. V lost 1 base and J lost 0, with 8 bases in between. As DNA, the CDR3 is TGCGCCAGCAGCTTGCTCTTCAGCTCCTACGAGCAGTACTTC. Translating it yields CASSLLFSSYEQYF.

This clone was detected a few times. At one of its ends the junction is not consistent with the germline gene, which may arise from a read error. The V gene is TRBV7-9, the J gene TRBJ1-2; 9 bases map to TRBD1. The germline CDR1 and CDR2 sequences are SEHNR and FQNEAQ (reference sequence). The CDR3 is made up of 15 amino acids. The CDR3 region is CASSLGGTPGTGFNF. The CDR3 bases are TGTGCCAGCAGCTTAGGTGGAACCCCGGGGACAGGGTTCAACTTC.

The CDR3 loop reads CASSSRVPALTDTQYF. The DNA for the CDR3 is TGTGCCAGCAGTTCCCGGGTCCCAGCACTCACAGATACGCAGTATTTT. This chain connects TRBV27 to TRBJ2-3; D gene unclear. V shed 4 bases and J shed 2 bases, with 16 bases lying between them. The CDR3 runs 16 residues. CDR1 and CDR2 from the germline V gene are MNHEY and SMNVEV (reference sequence).

This clone was detected only once. The chain employs TRBV6-5 and TRBJ2-7, with 8 nucleotides matching TRBD2. This CDR3 is built from 13 residues. Unmatched junction bases numbered 3, after V lost 6 bases and J lost 2 bases. Germline-derived CDR1 and CDR2 are MNHEY and SVGAGI. CDR3 bases: TGTGCCAGCAGACTAGCGGAGGCCTACGAGCAGTACTTC. Amino acid sequence: CASRLAEAYEQYF.

The J gene is TRBJ2-3, the V gene TRBV18; no clear D. Germline V gives CDR1 KGHSH, CDR2 LQKENI. The CDR3 has 14 amino acids. Trimming took off 3 bases at V and 2 bases at J, with 9 bases between the two ends. CDR3 residues: CASSPPRYTDTQYF. The CDR3 coding sequence is TGTGCCAGCTCACCTCCCAGGTACACAGATACGCAGTATTTT.

The count of this clone is one. V and J are TRBV11-2 and TRBJ2-3, with D perhaps matching TRBD1 (6 bases). The germline CDR1 and CDR2 sequences are SGHAT and FQNNGV. The CDR3 runs to 16 residues. The V gene lost 1 base and the J gene lost 0 bases, with 11 bases spanning the gap. The CDR3, as DNA: TGTGCCAGCAGCTTAGGCGGCAGGGGAAGCACAGATACGCAGTATTTT. Protein product: CASSLGGRGSTDTQYF. The full variable domain, its missing parts supplied by reference TRBV11-2 and TRBJ2-3, is EAGVAQSPRYKIIEKRQSVAFWCNPISGHATLYWYQQILGQGPKLLIQFQNNGVVDDSQLPKDRFSAERLKGVDSTLKIQPAKLEDSAVYLCASSLGGRGSTDTQYFGPGTRLTVL.

At least ten counts were recorded for this clone. The J gene is TRBJ2-5, the V gene TRBV4-1, with D hard to call. Germline loops: CDR1 MGHRA, CDR2 YSYEKL. V was trimmed by 2 bases and J by 1 base, leaving 14 bases between them. The CDR3 is 16 amino acids. CDR3 loop: CASSQSLAESQETQYF. DNA of the CDR3: TGCGCCAGCAGCCAATCTCTGGCTGAATCCCAAGAGACCCAGTACTTC.

Here the CDR3 reads CAWSRVAGAYDEQFF. CDR3 DNA: TGTGCCTGGAGTCGGGTAGCGGGAGCTTACGATGAGCAGTTCTTC. The chain uses TRBV30 and TRBJ2-1, with 9 bases identical to TRBD2. Per the germline V gene, CDR1 is GTSNPN and CDR2 is SVGIG (reference sequence). The CDR3 sequence is 15 residues long. J was trimmed by 8 bases and V by 2 bases; bases with no gene match: 10.

This chain uses TRBV4-2 with TRBJ2-7; possibly TRBD1 for D (6 bases). The germline V and J ends were trimmed by 5 bases and 5 bases, with 16 bases remaining between them. This CDR3 has 14 residues. Per the germline V gene, CDR1 is LGHNA and CDR2 is YNFKEQ. Written as DNA, the CDR3 is TGTGCCAGCAGCGTCCGTACAGGGAGAGACGAGCAGTACTTC. This encodes CASSVRTGRDEQYF.

This chain joins TRBV20-1 and TRBJ2-4; D is possibly TRBD2 (6 bases). The CDR3 loop spans 14 amino acids. The V gene's germline CDR1 is DFQATT and CDR2 SNEGSKA (reference sequence). V was trimmed by 3 bases and J by 3 bases, leaving 12 bases between them. The chain's CDR3 is CSASFGGDKNIQYF. The CDR3 coding sequence is TGCAGTGCTAGTTTTGGAGGGGACAAAAACATTCAGTACTTC.

This chain links TRBV7-9 with TRBJ2-1; 11 bases agree with TRBD2. CDR3 length equals 15 residues. Germline-derived CDR1 and CDR2 are SEHNR and FQNEAQ (reference sequence). The trim removed 5 bases at V and 8 bases at J, leaving 8 bases unmatched. The CDR3 protein is CASSLGTSGLDEQFF. The DNA for the CDR3 is TGTGCCAGCAGCCTAGGGACTAGCGGACTTGATGAGCAGTTCTTC.

This chain joins TRBV6-1 and TRBJ2-1, with 12 bases matching TRBD2. The J segment lost 6 bases and the V segment lost 0 bases, leaving 0 bases of the junction unmatched. CDR1 is MNHNS, CDR2 SASEGT, per germline. This CDR3 contains 15 residues. The CDR3 sequence: CASSEATSGSNEQFF. The DNA for the CDR3 is TGTGCCAGCAGTGAAGCGACTAGCGGGAGCAATGAGCAGTTCTTC.

This clone was detected a few times. The chain combines TRBV5-3 with TRBJ1-1; D gene uncertain. TRBV5-3 is an open reading frame, and its role is uncertain. The V gene lost 2 bases and the J gene lost 0 bases, with 17 bases spanning the gap. The CDR3 has 17 amino acids. CDR3 amino acids: CARSLRMWLELNTEAFF. The DNA for the CDR3 is TGTGCCAGAAGCTTAAGAATGTGGTTAGAGCTGAACACTGAAGCTTTCTTT.

This clone was recorded only once. This chain links TRBV19 with TRBJ2-1; D unclear. The germline gives CDR1 LNHDA, CDR2 SQIVND (reference sequence). This CDR3 is 12 amino acids long. V was cut by 5 bases and J by 6 bases, with 8 bases left in between. In DNA, the CDR3 is TGTGCCAGTAGTCCAGACTTCAATGAGCAGTTCTTC. This sequence encodes CASSPDFNEQFF.

This chain's CDR3 is CASNAGYNEQFF. DNA of the CDR3: TGTGCCAGCAATGCAGGTTACAATGAGCAGTTCTTC. The chain recombines TRBV7-2 with TRBJ2-1; D gene ambiguous. V lost 7 bases to trimming and J lost 4 bases, with 8 bases between them. CDR3 length: 12 residues. Germline CDR1 and CDR2: SGHTA and FQGNSA.

This rearrangement joins TRBV9 to TRBJ1-2, with D maybe TRBD1 (6 bases). The V end was cut by 4 bases, the J end by 6 bases, with 19 bases between. Germline values: CDR1 SGDLS, CDR2 YYNGEE. This CDR3 has 15 residues. This chain's CDR3 is CASSLKTGSEDGYTF. As DNA, the CDR3 is TGTGCCAGCAGCTTAAAAACAGGGTCTGAGGATGGCTACACCTTC.

The gene calls are TRBV27 and TRBJ2-5; 9 nucleotides align to TRBD1. V shed 5 bases, J shed 5 bases, and the junction held 6 bases outside the gene matches. The CDR3 sequence is 14 residues long. Germline CDR1 is MNHEY and CDR2 is SMNVEV (reference sequence). The CDR3 protein is CASSVGDRAETQYF. In DNA form, the CDR3 reads TGTGCCAGCAGTGTAGGGGACAGGGCGGAGACCCAGTACTTC.